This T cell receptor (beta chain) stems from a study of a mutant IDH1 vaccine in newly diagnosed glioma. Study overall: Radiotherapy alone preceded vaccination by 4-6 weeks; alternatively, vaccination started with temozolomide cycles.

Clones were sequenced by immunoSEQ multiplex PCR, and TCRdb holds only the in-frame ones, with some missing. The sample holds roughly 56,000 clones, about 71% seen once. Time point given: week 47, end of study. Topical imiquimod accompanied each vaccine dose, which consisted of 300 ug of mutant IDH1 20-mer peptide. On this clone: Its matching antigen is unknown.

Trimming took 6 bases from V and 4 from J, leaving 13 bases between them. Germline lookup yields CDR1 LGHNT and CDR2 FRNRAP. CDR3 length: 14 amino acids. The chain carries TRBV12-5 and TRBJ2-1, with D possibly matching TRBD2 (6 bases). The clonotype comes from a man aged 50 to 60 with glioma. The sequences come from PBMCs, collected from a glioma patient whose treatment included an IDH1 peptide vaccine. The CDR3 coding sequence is TGTGCTAGTGGAAACGGGGGTTCATACAATGAGCAGTTCTTC. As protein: CASGNGGSYNEQFF.